The T cell receptor beta chain under discussion was sequenced for a study of T cell responses to AZD1222 COVID-19 vaccine. Second-dose timings of about 4 or about 12 weeks were pooled. In the case of this clone: Antigen: not known.

CDR3 length equals 12 residues. V trimming: 4 bases; J trimming: 8 bases; junction bases outside the gene matches: 3. In germline, CDR1 is SGHRS, CDR2 YFSETQ. Using immunoSEQ multiplex PCR, the repertoire was profiled, and TCRdb retains in-frame clones only, with some absent. The sample lists 65,000 to 70,000 clones, roughly 83% occurring once. Study findings and constraints: Seropositive AZD1222 recipients at baseline numbered only 5 to 7.

This clonotype was sampled from an adult who received the AZD1222 COVID-19 vaccine. Material: peripheral blood, obtained 28 days after the second AZD1222 dose. The rearrangement links TRBV5-1 to TRBJ1-1; 9 bases are shared with TRBD1. The CDR3 DNA sequence: TGCGCCAGCAGCCCCGGGACAGGGGAAGCTTTCTTT. Amino acids: CASSPGTGEAFF.